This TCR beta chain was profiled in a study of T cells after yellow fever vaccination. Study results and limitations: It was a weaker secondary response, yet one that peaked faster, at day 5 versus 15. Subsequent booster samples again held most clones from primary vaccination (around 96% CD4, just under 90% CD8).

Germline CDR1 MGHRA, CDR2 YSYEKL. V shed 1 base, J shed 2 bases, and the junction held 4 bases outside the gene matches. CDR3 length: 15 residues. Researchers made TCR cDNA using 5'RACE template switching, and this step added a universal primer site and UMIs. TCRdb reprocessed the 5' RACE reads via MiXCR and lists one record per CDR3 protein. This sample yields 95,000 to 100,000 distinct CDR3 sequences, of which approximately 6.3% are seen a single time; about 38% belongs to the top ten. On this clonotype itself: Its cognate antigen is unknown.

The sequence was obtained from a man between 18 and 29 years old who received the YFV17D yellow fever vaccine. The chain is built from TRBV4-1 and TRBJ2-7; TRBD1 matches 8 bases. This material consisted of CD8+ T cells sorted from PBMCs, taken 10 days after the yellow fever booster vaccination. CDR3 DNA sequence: TGCGCCAGCAGCCAAGTAGACAGGGGCCCCTACGAGCAGTACTTC. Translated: CASSQVDRGPYEQYF.